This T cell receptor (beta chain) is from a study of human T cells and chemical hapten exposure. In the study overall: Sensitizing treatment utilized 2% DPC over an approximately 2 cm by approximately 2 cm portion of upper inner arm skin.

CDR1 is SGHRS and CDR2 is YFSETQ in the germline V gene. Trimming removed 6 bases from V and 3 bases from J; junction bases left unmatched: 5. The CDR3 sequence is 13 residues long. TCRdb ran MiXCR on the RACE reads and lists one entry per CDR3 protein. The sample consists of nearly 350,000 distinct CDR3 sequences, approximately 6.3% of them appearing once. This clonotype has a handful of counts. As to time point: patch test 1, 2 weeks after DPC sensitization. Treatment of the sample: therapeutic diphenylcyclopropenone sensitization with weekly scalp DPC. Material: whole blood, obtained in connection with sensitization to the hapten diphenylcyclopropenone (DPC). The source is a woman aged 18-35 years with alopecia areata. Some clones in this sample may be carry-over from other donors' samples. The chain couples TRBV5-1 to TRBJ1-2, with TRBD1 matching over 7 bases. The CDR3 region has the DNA TGCGCCAGCAAGGAGGGGGCAGACTATGGCTACACCTTC. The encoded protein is CASKEGADYGYTF.